This passage covers 25 T cell receptor beta chains from one sample sequenced in a study of blood T cell repertoires in COVID-19. Measured with immunoSEQ multiplex PCR; TCRdb has only the in-frame clones, and not every one. The sample holds about 280,000 clones, around four fifths seen once. What was sequenced was peripheral blood. The receptors here all came from a woman aged 50 to 65 who had recovered from COVID-19.

CDR3 region: CASSYQLLSNQPQHF. For the CDR3, the DNA is TGTGCCAGCAGTTACCAGTTGCTTAGCAATCAGCCCCAGCATTTT. The V gene is TRBV6-2 or TRBV6-3, the J gene TRBJ1-5; no definite D call. Trimming left V 2 bases short and J 0 bases short, with 8 bases between. The CDR3 sequence is 15 residues long. Germline V gene sequence: CDR1 MNHEY, CDR2 SVGEGT.

This clone was seen a few times. The chain employs TRBV7-9 and TRBJ2-7; 8 nucleotides agree with TRBD1. CDR3 length equals 16 residues. CDR1 is SEHNR, CDR2 FQNEAQ, per germline (reference sequence). V was pared by 5 bases and J by 6 bases, with 15 bases of the junction left unmatched. CDR3 coding DNA: TGTGCCAGCAGCACCAGGGGGCAGGTCTCTTTTGGCGAGCAGTACTTC. Translation: CASSTRGQVSFGEQYF.

Only one count was recorded for this clone. The V gene is TRBV6-5, the J gene TRBJ2-5, with D possibly TRBD2 on 5 matching bases. The CDR3 length is 12 residues. The V end lost 7 bases, the J end lost 9 bases, and 15 bases lay between the germline ends. The germline CDR1 and CDR2 sequences are MNHEY and SVGAGI. CDR3 protein: CASTPVAGSQYF. The CDR3 DNA reads as TGTGCCAGCACCCCCGTGGCGGGCTCCCAGTACTTC.

This clone appeared a single time. J is TRBJ1-2 and V is TRBV11-3, with TRBD1 matching 9 bases. The CDR3 is made up of 17 amino acids. With V trimmed by 5 bases and J by 4 bases, 14 bases remained unmatched. Germline V gene data show CDR1 as SGHNT and CDR2 as YENEEA. Here the CDR3 reads CASSLNRDRVFAYGYTF. Written as DNA, the CDR3 is TGTGCCAGCAGCCTTAACCGGGACAGGGTCTTTGCCTATGGCTACACCTTC.

The genes are TRBV19 and TRBJ1-5, with TRBD1 matching over 9 bases. The CDR3 runs to 15 residues. Germline V gives CDR1 LNHDA, CDR2 SQIVND (reference sequence). V dropped 5 bases and J dropped 12; count of bases not matched to a gene: 14. Here the CDR3 reads CASSVGTGNRPGQHF. DNA for the CDR3: TGTGCCAGTAGTGTAGGGACAGGGAATCGCCCGGGCCAGCATTTT.

The chain couples TRBV3-1 (or the pseudogene TRBV3-2) to TRBJ1-6; D gene unclear. Germline V CDR1 and CDR2: LGHDT, YNNKEL (reference sequence). The V end was cut by 4 bases, the J end by 1 base, with 8 bases between. This CDR3 spans 15 amino acids. CDR3 in amino acids: CASSPVDSYNSPLHF. The CDR3 coding sequence is TGTGCCAGCAGCCCAGTTGATTCCTATAATTCACCCCTCCACTTT.

This chain joins TRBV7-8 and TRBJ2-1; D possibly corresponds to TRBD2 (5 bases). There are 15 residues in the CDR3. Trimming took 0 bases from V and 7 from J, leaving 13 bases between them. Germline V gives CDR1 SGHVS, CDR2 FQNEAQ. Here the CDR3 reads CASSLARAVANEQFF. The CDR3 region has the DNA TGTGCCAGCAGCTTAGCGCGGGCGGTAGCGAATGAGCAGTTCTTC.

This clone occurred once. The V call is TRBV29-1, the J call TRBJ2-1, with a possible D match to TRBD1 (6 bases). The germline V gene encodes CDR1 SQVTM and CDR2 ANQGSEA. This CDR3 is 14 amino acids long. Trimming took 7 bases from V and 4 from J, leaving 17 bases between them. Here the CDR3 reads CSADGRGIYNEQFF. The DNA of the CDR3 is TGCAGCGCTGACGGCAGGGGCATTTACAATGAGCAGTTCTTC.

The chain is built from TRBV5-4 and TRBJ2-3, with TRBD1 identical over 8 bases. CDR1 and CDR2 (germline): SGHNT, YYREEE (reference sequence). The CDR3 runs 15 residues. V was clipped by 5 bases and J by 0 bases; unmatched bases: 5. CDR3 sequence reads: CASRERTGSTDTQYF. The DNA of the CDR3 is TGTGCCAGCAGGGAAAGGACAGGGAGCACAGATACGCAGTATTTT.

This rearrangement joins TRBV29-1 to TRBJ2-3, with D maybe TRBD2 (6 bases). The CDR3 is 17 amino acids. Deletions cut 6 bases from V and 2 bases from J, with 24 bases between. Germline CDR1 reads SQVTM; CDR2 reads ANQGSEA. The CDR3 reads CSVGGVWGAAYTDTQYF. For the CDR3, the DNA is TGCAGCGTCGGCGGGGTGTGGGGAGCGGCCTACACAGATACGCAGTATTTT.

This chain joins TRBV7-2 and TRBJ2-3; D call uncertain. The CDR3 length is 15 residues. CDR1 and CDR2 (germline): SGHTA, FQGNSA. Trimming removed 3 bases from V and 4 bases from J, with 14 bases in between. The chain's CDR3 is CASSLARVFADTQYF. Here the CDR3 DNA reads TGTGCCAGCAGCTTGGCTAGAGTGTTCGCAGATACGCAGTATTTT.

V is TRBV3-1 (or the pseudogene TRBV3-2) and J is TRBJ1-2; D not certain. Germline CDR1 reads LGHDT; CDR2 reads YNNKEL (reference sequence). The germline V and J ends were trimmed by 0 bases and 1 base, with 12 bases remaining between them. CDR3 length equals 16 residues. The CDR3 nucleotides are TGTGCCAGCAGCCAAGAACTCCTGTCGATTAACTATGGCTACACCTTC. It is translated as CASSQELLSINYGYTF.

V is TRBV7-9 and J is TRBJ2-7, with D possibly TRBD2 on 5 matching bases. The CDR3 is made up of 16 amino acids. Trimming removed 2 bases from V and 6 bases from J, with 20 bases in between. Germline loops: CDR1 SEHNR, CDR2 FQNEAQ (reference sequence). The CDR3: CASSLSGGGRLFEQYF. The CDR3 DNA follows: TGTGCCAGCAGCTTATCGGGCGGAGGACGTCTTTTCGAGCAGTACTTC.

The rearrangement joins TRBV28 to TRBJ2-2; no clear D. With 3 bases removed from V and 1 base from J, the gap between germline ends came to 15 bases. Looked up from germline, CDR1 is MDHEN and CDR2 is SYDVKM. The CDR3 is 17 residues long. The chain's CDR3 is CASSFGVPYLNTGELFF. For the CDR3, the DNA is TGTGCCAGCAGTTTCGGTGTGCCCTATCTGAACACCGGGGAGCTGTTTTTT.

The chain couples TRBV18 to TRBJ2-7; 10 bases map to TRBD1. The CDR3 contains 14 residues. From germline, CDR1 is KGHSH and CDR2 LQKENI. V shed 0 bases, J shed 6 bases, and the junction held 2 bases outside the gene matches. The CDR3, as DNA: TGTGCCAGCTCACCACCGACAGGGGGCGGCGAGCAGTACTTC. Protein product: CASSPPTGGGEQYF.

This clone was seen only a few times. V gene TRBV2 combines with J gene TRBJ2-7; the D gene is possibly TRBD1 (6 bases). The CDR3 is made up of 10 amino acids. From germline, CDR1 is SNHLY and CDR2 FYNNEI. Trimming took off 10 bases at V and 11 bases at J, with 15 bases between the two ends. The CDR3 spells CATSDRREYF. The CDR3 nucleotides read TGTGCCACCTCGGACAGACGGGAGTACTTC.

The chain is built from TRBV30 and TRBJ1-4, with D maybe TRBD1 (5 bases). V lost 3 bases and J lost 5, with 16 bases in between. Germline loops: CDR1 GTSNPN, CDR2 SVGIG (reference sequence). This CDR3 has 15 amino acids. The chain's CDR3 is CAWRGKGAANEKLFF. The CDR3 region has the DNA TGTGCCTGGAGGGGGAAAGGGGCGGCAAATGAAAAACTGTTTTTT.

The genes are TRBV6-2 or TRBV6-3 and TRBJ2-7, with a possible D match to TRBD1 (6 bases). Germline CDR1 reads MNHEY; CDR2 reads SVGEGT. This CDR3 is built from 13 residues. The V and J ends lost 6 bases and 3 bases respectively, with 12 bases between them. CDR3 sequence (DNA): TGTGCCAGCAGCCCGGGACAAAACTACGAGCAGTACTTC. This gives the protein CASSPGQNYEQYF.

The chain recombines TRBV4-3 with TRBJ1-3; D is perhaps TRBD1 (5 bases). Between the trimmed V and J ends, which lost 3 bases and 0 bases, there was a span of 18 bases. The CDR3 contains 18 residues. The germline CDR1 and CDR2 sequences are LGHNA and YSLEER. The CDR3 bases are TGCGCCAGCAGCCAGGGGCCGCCGGATGCTCACTCTGGAAACACCATATATTTT. Translating it yields CASSQGPPDAHSGNTIYF.

V usage is TRBV19 and J usage is TRBJ1-4; D uncertain. This CDR3 comprises 15 residues. CDR1 LNHDA and CDR2 SQIVND come from the germline V gene (reference sequence). The V gene lost 3 bases and the J gene lost 5 bases, with 13 bases spanning the gap. The CDR3 DNA reads as TGTGCCAGTAGTATTAACGGTTATTTGAATGAAAAACTGTTTTTT. It codes for CASSINGYLNEKLFF.

The genes are TRBV15 and TRBJ2-7, with D possibly matching TRBD2 (5 bases). Germline values: CDR1 LNHNV, CDR2 YYDKDF (reference sequence). V was cut by 1 base and J by 2 bases, with 12 bases left in between. The CDR3 runs 15 residues. As DNA, the CDR3 is TGTGCCACCAGCAGAGCCAGGAGCGGAGCCTACGAGCAGTACTTC. Encoded protein: CATSRARSGAYEQYF.

This clone is a singleton in its sample. V usage is TRBV9 and J usage is TRBJ1-1; TRBD1 aligns across 9 bases. The V gene end was trimmed by 0 bases and the J gene end by 6 bases; junction bases not matched to a gene: 6. CDR1 and CDR2 from the germline V gene are SGDLS and YYNGEE. The length of the CDR3 is 15 residues. The CDR3 DNA sequence: TGTGCCAGCAGCGTAGGAGGGGACAGGGTTTCTGAAGCTTTCTTT. Translating gives CASSVGGDRVSEAFF.

The chain carries TRBV7-9 and TRBJ2-5; 8 bases agree with TRBD2. J gave up 4 bases and V 3 bases, and 4 bases lay outside the gene matches. In germline, CDR1 is SEHNR, CDR2 FQNEAQ (reference sequence). The CDR3 runs to 14 residues. The chain's CDR3 is CASSLAGGGETQYF. The CDR3 region has the DNA TGTGCCAGCAGCTTGGCGGGGGGAGGAGAGACCCAGTACTTC.

The chain combines TRBV28 with TRBJ1-5; D call uncertain. CDR1 is MDHEN, CDR2 SYDVKM, per germline. Between the trimmed V and J ends, which lost 5 bases and 3 bases, there was a span of 8 bases. CDR3 length equals 13 residues. The CDR3 DNA is TGTGCCAGCAGTCCCGTCTACAATCAGCCCCAGCATTTT. It specifies CASSPVYNQPQHF. The whole variable domain, remainder taken from reference TRBV28 and TRBJ1-5, is DVKVTQSSRYLVKRTGEKVFLECVQDMDHENMFWYRQDPGLGLRLIYFSYDVKMKEKGDIPEGYSVSREKKERFSLILESASTNQTSMYLCASSPVYNQPQHFGDGTRLSIL.

The rearrangement uses TRBV7-2 and TRBJ2-7, with 10 bases lining up with TRBD1. Trimming took 6 bases from V and 6 from J; bases not matched to a gene: 8. Germline V lookup: CDR1 SGHTA, CDR2 FQGNSA. The CDR3 extends over 14 amino acids. CDR3 DNA sequence: TGTGCCAGCAGTAAGCGACAGGGGGCGTTCGAGCAGTACTTC. Its protein is CASSKRQGAFEQYF.